These T cell receptor beta chains were read from a single sample in a study of cytomegalovirus exposure and HLA in healthy donors. Assay: immunoSEQ multiplex PCR; the TCRdb copy retains only in-frame clones and omits some. The sample data list roughly 53,000 clones. The sample comprised PBMCs. The origin of the receptors is a man aged 18-30 years in good health and CMV-seropositive. CDR3s include the opening cysteine and the closing phenylalanine or tryptophan. Fields, in order: V gene, J gene, D gene, CDR3 DNA, CDR3 protein. D genes are given only for firm matches.

V: TRBV19; J: TRBJ1-3; D: TRBD1; DNA: TGTGCCAGTAGTACCGGACAGGGCGAAGGAAACACCATATATTTT; CDR3: CASSTGQGEGNTIYF
V: TRBV6-4; J: TRBJ2-2; D: TRBD1; DNA: TGTGCCAGCAGTGAGACAGGGTTGGACACCGGGGAGCTGTTTTTT; CDR3: CASSETGLDTGELFF
V: TRBV30; J: TRBJ2-3; D: TRBD2; DNA: TGTGCCTGGAGTGAGGGACTAGCGCGGACAGATACGCAGTATTTT; CDR3: CAWSEGLARTDTQYF
V: TRBV28; J: TRBJ1-5; D: -; DNA: TGTGCCAGCAGTTTATGGTCGGGCAATCAGCCCCAGCATTTT; CDR3: CASSLWSGNQPQHF
V: TRBV5-6; J: TRBJ1-2; D: -; DNA: TGTGCCAGCAGCTTAGGATCTTCACTAACCTATGGCTACACCTTC; CDR3: CASSLGSSLTYGYTF
V: TRBV19; J: TRBJ2-3; D: TRBD2; DNA: TGTGCCAGTAGTTCCCTGACTAGCGCAGATACGCAGTATTTT; CDR3: CASSSLTSADTQYF
V: TRBV6-5; J: TRBJ2-1; D: -; DNA: TGTGCCAGCAGTACGGACTTCTACAATGAGCAGTTCTTC; CDR3: CASSTDFYNEQFF
V: TRBV11-2; J: TRBJ2-4; D: -; DNA: TGTGCCAGCAGCCGGGACTTAGGCAAAAACATTCAGTACTTC; CDR3: CASSRDLGKNIQYF
V: TRBV19; J: TRBJ1-3; D: -; DNA: TGTGCCAGTAGTATATCGGGTTACTCTGGAAACACCATATATTTT; CDR3: CASSISGYSGNTIYF
V: TRBV6-6; J: TRBJ1-6; D: -; DNA: TGTGCCAGCAGTTACGGTGGGGGGAACAATTCACCCCTCCACTTT; CDR3: CASSYGGGNNSPLHF
V: TRBV7-9; J: TRBJ2-7; D: -; DNA: TGTGCCGGCAGCTCCTTCCTGCGAGGGCTGGTTGTCGCTGAGCAGTACTTC; CDR3: CAGSSFLRGLVVAEQYF
V: TRBV10-3; J: TRBJ2-1; D: -; DNA: TGTGCCATCAGTGAGAGCGAGGGCTCCTACAATGAGCAGTTCTTC; CDR3: CAISESEGSYNEQFF
V: TRBV6-1; J: TRBJ1-5; D: -; DNA: TGTGCCAGCAGTTTCACCCTCCGGGAGCCCCAGCATTTT; CDR3: CASSFTLREPQHF
V: TRBV4-1; J: TRBJ1-1; D: TRBD1; DNA: TGCGCCAGCAGCCCAATCGTTGGACAGGCTAACACTGAAGCTTTCTTT; CDR3: CASSPIVGQANTEAFF
V: TRBV18; J: TRBJ2-7; D: TRBD2; DNA: TGTGCCAGCTCACCCGGGGGGATTCTCTCCTACGAGCAGTACTTC; CDR3: CASSPGGILSYEQYF
V: TRBV6-1; J: TRBJ2-7; D: -; DNA: TGTGCCAGCAGTGATAATAGTAACGAGCAGTACTTC; CDR3: CASSDNSNEQYF
V: TRBV7-9; J: TRBJ1-1; D: -; DNA: TGTGCCAGCAGCCTGCTGACAGAGAACACTGAAGCTTTCTTT; CDR3: CASSLLTENTEAFF
V: TRBV6-1; J: TRBJ2-7; D: -; DNA: TGTGCCAGCAGGGACAGCGGGACGAGAGAGCAGTACTTC; CDR3: CASRDSGTREQYF
V: TRBV30; J: TRBJ2-7; D: TRBD2; DNA: TGTGCCTGGAGTGTTTGGAGTAGCGGGAGGATTTCATACGAGCAGTACTTC; CDR3: CAWSVWSSGRISYEQYF
V: TRBV7-9; J: TRBJ1-1; D: -; DNA: TGTGCCAGCAGCCATCACAGGGTAATGAACACTGAAGCTTTCTTT; CDR3: CASSHHRVMNTEAFF
V: TRBV7-8; J: TRBJ1-1; D: -; DNA: TGTGCCAGCACCAAGAAAGGGGGGGGTGTTGCTGAAGCTTTCTTT; CDR3: CASTKKGGGVAEAFF
V: TRBV9; J: TRBJ1-4; D: -; DNA: TGTGCCAGCAGCGGATCGAAGGACACCGGGCTGTTTTTT; CDR3: CASSGSKDTGLFF
V: TRBV2; J: TRBJ2-3; D: -; DNA: TGTGCCAGCAATCCAGGGACTAGCACAGATACGCAGTATTTT; CDR3: CASNPGTSTDTQYF
V: TRBV19; J: TRBJ2-7; D: -; DNA: TGTGCCAGTAGTTCCACAGGATCCTCCTACGAGCAGTACTTC; CDR3: CASSSTGSSYEQYF
V: TRBV7-3; J: TRBJ2-3; D: TRBD2; DNA: TGTGCCAGCAGCTCTAGCGGGAGGGACACAGATACGCAGTATTTT; CDR3: CASSSSGRDTDTQYF
V: TRBV2; J: TRBJ2-3; D: -; DNA: TGTGCCAGCAGTGGTCGTGCGGGCCCAGATACGCAGTATTTT; CDR3: CASSGRAGPDTQYF
V: TRBV19; J: TRBJ2-6; D: TRBD1; DNA: TGTGCCAGTAGTCGGACAGGGAGGCTGATCTCTGGGGCCAACGTCCTGACTTTC; CDR3: CASSRTGRLISGANVLTF
V: TRBV21-1; J: TRBJ2-7; D: -; DNA: TGTGCCAGCAGCCAGGCAGGGTACTACGAGCAGTACTTC; CDR3: CASSQAGYYEQYF
V: TRBV4-2; J: TRBJ2-1; D: -; DNA: TGTGCCAGCAGCCAAGATGGTAGCGGAGGCTACAATGAGCAGTTCTTC; CDR3: CASSQDGSGGYNEQFF
V: TRBV6-6; J: TRBJ2-7; D: -; DNA: TGTGCCAGCAGAAGACGCCAGAGGGGGTCCTACGAGCAGTACTTC; CDR3: CASRRRQRGSYEQYF
V: TRBV27; J: TRBJ2-1; D: -; DNA: TGTGCCAGCAGTTCGCCCCGGGATCCTCTGTGGTTCTTC; CDR3: CASSSPRDPLWFF
V: TRBV19; J: TRBJ1-1; D: -; DNA: TGTGCCAGTAGTAGAGACGGGGGAAACACTGAAGCTTTCTTT; CDR3: CASSRDGGNTEAFF
V: TRBV28; J: TRBJ2-7; D: -; DNA: TGTGCCAGCAGTTCGGGTATATGGATAAACTCCTACGAGCAGTACTTC; CDR3: CASSSGIWINSYEQYF
V: TRBV9; J: TRBJ2-3; D: -; DNA: TGTGCCAGCAGCGTAGGAGGGATCACAGATACGCAGTATTTT; CDR3: CASSVGGITDTQYF
V: TRBV7-9; J: TRBJ1-5; D: -; DNA: TGTGCCAGCGCAAAACAGGGAAGCAATCAGCCCCAGCATTTT; CDR3: CASAKQGSNQPQHF
V: TRBV5-5; J: TRBJ2-7; D: TRBD1; DNA: TGTGCCAGCAGCCTTGGGACAGGGGATAACGAGCAGTACTTC; CDR3: CASSLGTGDNEQYF
V: TRBV30; J: TRBJ2-5; D: TRBD2; DNA: TGTGCCTGGAGTGTCGGGGGAAGCGGGAGGGCCCATGAGACCCAGTACTTC; CDR3: CAWSVGGSGRAHETQYF
V: TRBV2; J: TRBJ2-1; D: -; DNA: TGTGCCAGCAGTGAATCTCGCGGGAAAAGGTTCTTC; CDR3: CASSESRGKRFF
V: TRBV27; J: TRBJ2-6; D: -; DNA: TGTGCCAGCAGTCAGTCCCTCTCTGGGGCCAACGTCCTGACTTTC; CDR3: CASSQSLSGANVLTF
V: TRBV30; J: TRBJ1-1; D: -; DNA: TGTGCCTGGAGGACAGGCGGCACTGAAGCTTTCTTT; CDR3: CAWRTGGTEAFF
V: TRBV18; J: TRBJ1-1; D: -; DNA: TGTGCCAGCTCACCATACAACAGCACGAACACTGAAGCTTTCTTT; CDR3: CASSPYNSTNTEAFF
V: TRBV25-1; J: TRBJ2-5; D: TRBD2; DNA: TGTGCCAGCAGTGACTCAATACGGGGGGGCCAAGAGACCCAGTACTTC; CDR3: CASSDSIRGGQETQYF
V: TRBV9; J: TRBJ1-5; D: -; DNA: TGTGCCAGCAGCGTAGGGGACTATGGCCAGCCCCAGCATTTT; CDR3: CASSVGDYGQPQHF
V: TRBV5-1; J: TRBJ2-1; D: TRBD2; DNA: TGCGCCAGCAGCTTGTTGGCGAGCGGGAGGGGATACAATGAGCAGTTCTTC; CDR3: CASSLLASGRGYNEQFF
V: TRBV11-2; J: TRBJ2-7; D: TRBD2; DNA: TGTGCCAGCAGCTTAGTTGCGGGAGGAGGCATCTACGAGCAGTACTTC; CDR3: CASSLVAGGGIYEQYF
V: TRBV19; J: TRBJ2-7; D: TRBD1; DNA: TGTGCCAGTAGTATAAGGACAGGGGCCTACGAGCAGTACTTC; CDR3: CASSIRTGAYEQYF
V: TRBV6-6; J: TRBJ1-5; D: TRBD1; DNA: TGTGCCAGCAGGACAGGGTATAGCAATCAGCCCCAGCATTTT; CDR3: CASRTGYSNQPQHF
V: TRBV4-2; J: TRBJ2-2; D: -; DNA: TGTGCCAGCAGCCAAGAGGGGAGTACCGGGGAGCTGTTTTTT; CDR3: CASSQEGSTGELFF
V: TRBV19; J: TRBJ1-1; D: -; DNA: TGTGCCAGTAGTAATCCAAGAGAGAACACTGAAGCTTTCTTT; CDR3: CASSNPRENTEAFF
V: TRBV9; J: TRBJ2-7; D: -; DNA: TGTGCCAGCAGCGGGGGGGTCTCAGGCGAGCAGTACTTC; CDR3: CASSGGVSGEQYF
V: TRBV4-1; J: TRBJ2-5; D: -; DNA: TGCGCCAGCAGCCTTGACAGTAACCAAGAGACCCAGTACTTC; CDR3: CASSLDSNQETQYF
V: TRBV6-6; J: TRBJ2-2; D: TRBD1; DNA: TGTGCCAGCAGCCCTGGGACAGACAAGACCGGGGAGCTGTTTTTT; CDR3: CASSPGTDKTGELFF
V: TRBV7-9; J: TRBJ2-7; D: TRBD2; DNA: TGTGCCAGCAGCCGTCCGGGACTATTCGGCGAGCAGTACTTC; CDR3: CASSRPGLFGEQYF
V: TRBV9; J: TRBJ1-3; D: -; DNA: TGTGCCAGCAGCGTTCAGGGTGACGGTAACACCATATATTTT; CDR3: CASSVQGDGNTIYF
V: TRBV5-4; J: TRBJ1-1; D: TRBD1; DNA: TGTGCCAGCAGCTCCACAGGGGTGAACACTGAAGCTTTCTTT; CDR3: CASSSTGVNTEAFF
V: TRBV30; J: TRBJ2-5; D: TRBD2; DNA: TGTGCCTACCTTGGGCGGGAGCGCGAGACCCAGTACTTC; CDR3: CAYLGRERETQYF
V: TRBV19; J: TRBJ2-2; D: -; DNA: TGTGCCAGTAGCAAGGGACAGAACACCGGGGAGCTGTTTTTT; CDR3: CASSKGQNTGELFF